What follows describes a single T cell receptor beta chain. Its target is unknown. This sample was taken from a study of shared clonotypes between healthy human individuals. The overall study: Participating donors consisted of two women and three men aged 18 to 49. Three plates were used per donor for CD4 naive, three for CD4 memory, two for CD8 naive and one for CD8 memory. Regarding the study as a whole: Clonotype sharing among the donors was expected to vary with sequencing depth. Across subsets, estimated richness was generally greater for naive than for memory populations.

This CDR3 is built from 18 residues. Trimming cost V 5 bases and J 5 bases; bases outside gene matches: 10. Germline CDR1 is SEHNR and CDR2 is FQNEAQ (reference sequence). Repertoires were generated with immunoSEQ multiplex PCR, while TCRdb's copy carries only in-frame clones and drops some. The profile shows about 2.1 million clones, 90% to 95% of them singletons. The naive CD8 population came from CD45RO-negative cells selected for CCR7, without terminally differentiated effector memory CD45RA+ cells. This sequence joins TRBV7-9 and TRBJ2-2; 14 bases map to TRBD2. Sequencing was carried out using naive CD8+ T cells from PBMCs. The source of this sequence is a man aged 18-30 years in good health. Some clones in this sample may be carry-over from other donors' samples. CDR3 protein: CASSDPGLAGVRTGELFF. DNA for the CDR3: TGTGCCAGCAGCGATCCGGGACTAGCGGGAGTACGGACCGGGGAGCTGTTTTTT.